A selection of T cell receptor beta chains follows, all from one sample in a study of CD8 T cells in ankylosing spondylitis. TCRdb independently ran MiXCR on the 5' RACE reads; one entry per CDR3 protein. Of about 220,000 distinct CDR3 sequences in the sample, about 16% are singletons; the top ten hold under 45%. The sample taken for sequencing was blood, either unsorted or a sorted T cell fraction (not recorded which). These receptors all stem from a male donor with ankylosing spondylitis. CDR3s include the opening cysteine and the closing phenylalanine or tryptophan. The order of the fields is D gene, J gene, clone size, V gene, CDR3 DNA, CDR3 protein. The D gene is left open where the match is weak. Not every row has a clone size; where given, it reads once, few, many or a size class.

d_gene: .
j_gene: TRBJ1-2
abundance: few
v_gene: TRBV4-2
CDR3nt: TGTGCCAGCAGCCAAGGGCCGGGCGTCTATGGCTACACCTTC
CDR3aa: CASSQGPGVYGYTF

d_gene: .
j_gene: TRBJ1-1
abundance: .
v_gene: TRBV30
CDR3nt: TGTGCCTGGAGTGTACTTTCGTCCTTTCGCACTGAAGCTTTCTTT
CDR3aa: CAWSVLSSFRTEAFF

d_gene: .
j_gene: TRBJ2-1
abundance: few
v_gene: TRBV12-3/TRBV12-4
CDR3nt: TGTGCCAGCAGTTTCAGGGGGGTCTACAATGAGCAGTTCTTC
CDR3aa: CASSFRGVYNEQFF

d_gene: .
j_gene: TRBJ2-7
abundance: .
v_gene: TRBV30
CDR3nt: TGTGCCTGGCAGGACAGTTCCTACGAGCAGTACTTC
CDR3aa: CAWQDSSYEQYF

d_gene: TRBD1
j_gene: TRBJ1-6
abundance: .
v_gene: TRBV6-5
CDR3nt: TGTGCCAGCAGTTACTACGGGACAGCCGATAATTCACCCCTCCACTTT
CDR3aa: CASSYYGTADNSPLHF

d_gene: .
j_gene: TRBJ2-3
abundance: .
v_gene: TRBV24-1
CDR3nt: TGTGCCACCAGTGATTGGGGCTTTGATACCGCAGATACGCAGTATTTT
CDR3aa: CATSDWGFDTADTQYF

d_gene: .
j_gene: TRBJ2-1
abundance: .
v_gene: TRBV3-1
CDR3nt: TGTGCCCACAGGCGGCTACTCGTCCCTTACAATGAGCAGTTCTTC
CDR3aa: CAHRRLLVPYNEQFF

d_gene: TRBD1
j_gene: TRBJ2-7
abundance: .
v_gene: TRBV29-1
CDR3nt: TGCAGCGTTAAGTCCGGGACAGGGTACGAGCAGTACTTC
CDR3aa: CSVKSGTGYEQYF

d_gene: .
j_gene: TRBJ2-1
abundance: .
v_gene: TRBV9
CDR3nt: TGTGCCAGCAGCGTAGCGGCGAATGAGCAGTTCTTC
CDR3aa: CASSVAANEQFF

d_gene: .
j_gene: TRBJ2-1
abundance: few
v_gene: TRBV7-9
CDR3nt: TGTGCCAGCTTGGCCCGGGACGGTCACAATGAGCAGTTCTTC
CDR3aa: CASLARDGHNEQFF

d_gene: TRBD2
j_gene: TRBJ2-3
abundance: many
v_gene: TRBV5-1
CDR3nt: TGCGCCAGCAGCTTTAGCGGGAGTAGTACAGATACGCAGTATTTT
CDR3aa: CASSFSGSSTDTQYF

d_gene: .
j_gene: TRBJ1-2
abundance: .
v_gene: TRBV27
CDR3nt: TGTGCCAGCAGTTTTGGTAGAAACTATGGCTACACCTTC
CDR3aa: CASSFGRNYGYTF

d_gene: TRBD2
j_gene: TRBJ2-7
abundance: .
v_gene: TRBV27
CDR3nt: TGTGCCAGCAGTATCGGGACTAGTGGGGCCTACGAGCAGTACTTC
CDR3aa: CASSIGTSGAYEQYF

d_gene: TRBD1
j_gene: TRBJ2-2
abundance: .
v_gene: TRBV12-3/TRBV12-4
CDR3nt: TGTGCCAGCAGACCGGGACAGGGCACCGGGGAGCTGTTTTTT
CDR3aa: CASRPGQGTGELFF

d_gene: .
j_gene: TRBJ2-1
abundance: few
v_gene: TRBV19
CDR3nt: TGTGCCAGTAGTATCGTACACCCCTTCCTCAATGAGCAGTTCTTC
CDR3aa: CASSIVHPFLNEQFF

d_gene: .
j_gene: TRBJ1-1
abundance: few
v_gene: TRBV4-1
CDR3nt: TGCGCCAGCAACCAAGGAGACACTGAAGCTTTCTTT
CDR3aa: CASNQGDTEAFF

d_gene: .
j_gene: TRBJ2-3
abundance: once
v_gene: TRBV27
CDR3nt: TGTGCCAGCAGTCTATTTGCGAGGAGCACAGATACGCAGTATTTT
CDR3aa: CASSLFARSTDTQYF

d_gene: TRBD2
j_gene: TRBJ2-1
abundance: .
v_gene: TRBV12-3/TRBV12-4
CDR3nt: TGTGCCAGCAGTTTAATCTATGGACTAGCAAATGAGCAGTTCTTC
CDR3aa: CASSLIYGLANEQFF

d_gene: .
j_gene: TRBJ2-7
abundance: .
v_gene: TRBV7-6
CDR3nt: TGTGCCAGCAGCTTAGAGGCGGCAAACTACGAGCAGTACTTC
CDR3aa: CASSLEAANYEQYF

d_gene: .
j_gene: TRBJ1-6
abundance: .
v_gene: TRBV3-1
CDR3nt: TGTGCCAGCAGCCAAGAGGATTTAGGTTCACCCCTCCACTTT
CDR3aa: CASSQEDLGSPLHF

d_gene: .
j_gene: TRBJ2-3
abundance: .
v_gene: TRBV10-3
CDR3nt: TGTGCCATCAGTGAGGTGCCAGCGGATACGCAGTATTTT
CDR3aa: CAISEVPADTQYF

d_gene: .
j_gene: TRBJ1-5
abundance: .
v_gene: TRBV29-1
CDR3nt: TGCAGCGTTCAGGACAGTTTCAATCAGCCCCAGCATTTT
CDR3aa: CSVQDSFNQPQHF

d_gene: TRBD2
j_gene: TRBJ2-7
abundance: .
v_gene: TRBV20-1
CDR3nt: TGCAGTGCTAGAGTGGATAGCGGGGGAGCCTACGAGCAGTACTTC
CDR3aa: CSARVDSGGAYEQYF

d_gene: .
j_gene: TRBJ2-5
abundance: few
v_gene: TRBV11-3
CDR3nt: TGTGCCAGCAGCTTAGGACCGGCCGGTTTGGGCCAAGAGACCCAGTACTTC
CDR3aa: CASSLGPAGLGQETQYF

d_gene: .
j_gene: TRBJ2-1
abundance: few
v_gene: TRBV12-3/TRBV12-4
CDR3nt: TGTGCCAGCAGTTCCCTGAGTGGGGAGCAGTTCTTC
CDR3aa: CASSSLSGEQFF

d_gene: TRBD1
j_gene: TRBJ1-4
abundance: many
v_gene: TRBV4-1
CDR3nt: TGCGCCAGCAGCCCCACAGGGGGAACTAATGAAAAACTGTTTTTT
CDR3aa: CASSPTGGTNEKLFF

d_gene: .
j_gene: TRBJ1-6
abundance: .
v_gene: TRBV5-6
CDR3nt: TGTGCCAGCAGCTGGGAAACAGGGATGAATTCACCCCTCCACTTT
CDR3aa: CASSWETGMNSPLHF

d_gene: .
j_gene: TRBJ2-7
abundance: .
v_gene: TRBV10-3
CDR3nt: TGTGCCATCAGGGAAGCGAGCACGTCCCACGAGCAGTACTTC
CDR3aa: CAIREASTSHEQYF

d_gene: .
j_gene: TRBJ1-2
abundance: few
v_gene: TRBV12-3/TRBV12-4
CDR3nt: TGTGCCAGCAGTTTAGGAACAGGGTGGACGGGCTACACCTTC
CDR3aa: CASSLGTGWTGYTF

d_gene: .
j_gene: TRBJ2-1
abundance: many
v_gene: TRBV12-3/TRBV12-4
CDR3nt: TGTGCCAGCACCATTGGAGGATCCTACAATGAGCAGTTCTTC
CDR3aa: CASTIGGSYNEQFF

d_gene: .
j_gene: TRBJ2-7
abundance: few
v_gene: TRBV5-1
CDR3nt: TGCGCCAGCAGCTTGGCTGGGAATTCCTACGAGCAGTACTTC
CDR3aa: CASSLAGNSYEQYF

d_gene: .
j_gene: TRBJ2-1
abundance: few
v_gene: TRBV12-3/TRBV12-4
CDR3nt: TGTGCCAGCAGTTCCGACGCCCTCTACTCCTACAATGAGCAGTTCTTC
CDR3aa: CASSSDALYSYNEQFF

d_gene: .
j_gene: TRBJ2-7
abundance: .
v_gene: TRBV15
CDR3nt: TGTGCCACCAGCAGAGAGGGAAGGGGGATAGGCGAGCAGTACTTC
CDR3aa: CATSREGRGIGEQYF

d_gene: TRBD2
j_gene: TRBJ2-1
abundance: few
v_gene: TRBV4-3
CDR3nt: TGCGCCAGCAGCCAAAACAGACTAGCGGGAGTTGCTCATGAGCAGTTCTTC
CDR3aa: CASSQNRLAGVAHEQFF

d_gene: TRBD2
j_gene: TRBJ2-1
abundance: few
v_gene: TRBV2
CDR3nt: TGTGCCAGCAACGACCCTGGACTAGGCAATGAGCAGTTCTTC
CDR3aa: CASNDPGLGNEQFF

d_gene: .
j_gene: TRBJ2-1
abundance: .
v_gene: TRBV20-1
CDR3nt: TGCAGTGCTAGAAGACGGTGGGATGAGCAGTTCTTC
CDR3aa: CSARRRWDEQFF

d_gene: .
j_gene: TRBJ1-1
abundance: .
v_gene: TRBV11-2
CDR3nt: TGTGCCAGCAGCTTAGATATTACATTAGAGGGAATGAACACTGAAGCTTTCTTT
CDR3aa: CASSLDITLEGMNTEAFF

d_gene: TRBD2
j_gene: TRBJ2-1
abundance: few
v_gene: TRBV5-6
CDR3nt: TGTGCCAGCAGCGTGGCGGGGGGGATCTCCTACAATGAGCAGTTCTTC
CDR3aa: CASSVAGGISYNEQFF

d_gene: .
j_gene: TRBJ2-7
abundance: .
v_gene: TRBV29-1
CDR3nt: TGCAGCCCACAAGTCTCCTACGAGCAGTACTTC
CDR3aa: CSPQVSYEQYF

d_gene: TRBD2
j_gene: TRBJ2-2
abundance: few
v_gene: TRBV27
CDR3nt: TGTGCCAGCAGGCTACGGGGGGGGAGCACCGGGGAGCTGTTTTTT
CDR3aa: CASRLRGGSTGELFF

d_gene: TRBD1
j_gene: TRBJ1-4
abundance: few
v_gene: TRBV20-1
CDR3nt: TGCAGTGCTAGAGATCTGTGGACAGGACCGAATGAAAAACTGTTTTTT
CDR3aa: CSARDLWTGPNEKLFF

d_gene: .
j_gene: TRBJ2-7
abundance: .
v_gene: TRBV7-9
CDR3nt: TGTGCCAGCAGCTTAGACGGGTCTGTTAACGAGCAGTACTTC
CDR3aa: CASSLDGSVNEQYF

d_gene: .
j_gene: TRBJ2-2
abundance: .
v_gene: TRBV29-1
CDR3nt: TGCAGCGTTGTGGGGCTTAACACCGGGGAGCTGTTTTTT
CDR3aa: CSVVGLNTGELFF

d_gene: TRBD1
j_gene: TRBJ2-1
abundance: .
v_gene: TRBV5-1
CDR3nt: TGCGCCAGCAGCTACGGGACAGGGCGTAGGCATGAGCAGTTCTTC
CDR3aa: CASSYGTGRRHEQFF

d_gene: .
j_gene: TRBJ1-6
abundance: .
v_gene: TRBV19
CDR3nt: TGTGCCAGTACCCCCGGGGCAGCTCAGAATTCACCCCTCCACTTT
CDR3aa: CASTPGAAQNSPLHF

d_gene: .
j_gene: TRBJ2-5
abundance: once
v_gene: TRBV3-1
CDR3nt: TGTGCCAGCAGCCAAGAGTGGCGGGGTTCTTACCAAGAGACCCAGTACTTC
CDR3aa: CASSQEWRGSYQETQYF

d_gene: .
j_gene: TRBJ1-2
abundance: .
v_gene: TRBV6-5
CDR3nt: TGTGCCAGCAGTTACACGGGGATTCCCGCGTATGGCTACACCTTC
CDR3aa: CASSYTGIPAYGYTF

d_gene: .
j_gene: TRBJ2-1
abundance: .
v_gene: TRBV7-6
CDR3nt: TGTGCCAGCAATGTGAAGGGGGGGTTGTACAATGAGCAGTTCTTC
CDR3aa: CASNVKGGLYNEQFF

d_gene: TRBD1
j_gene: TRBJ1-1
abundance: few
v_gene: TRBV12-3/TRBV12-4
CDR3nt: TGTGCCAGCAGTTCTACAGGGGGCATTGATGCTTTCTTT
CDR3aa: CASSSTGGIDAFF

d_gene: .
j_gene: TRBJ2-1
abundance: .
v_gene: TRBV7-9
CDR3nt: TGTGCCAGCTACGGAGGGTGGGGGGGCACCTACAATGAGCAGTTCTTC
CDR3aa: CASYGGWGGTYNEQFF

d_gene: .
j_gene: TRBJ2-2
abundance: .
v_gene: TRBV7-9
CDR3nt: TGTGCCAGCAGCTCAATTGGAGAGAACACCGGGGAGCTGTTTTTT
CDR3aa: CASSSIGENTGELFF

d_gene: .
j_gene: TRBJ2-1
abundance: few
v_gene: TRBV5-1
CDR3nt: TGCGCCAGCAGCTTGGAAGCTGGGGGCCCCTACAATGAGCAGTTCTTC
CDR3aa: CASSLEAGGPYNEQFF

d_gene: .
j_gene: TRBJ2-7
abundance: few
v_gene: TRBV11-2
CDR3nt: TGTGCCAGCAGCTTCCGACAGGGAGGCTACGAGCAGTACTTC
CDR3aa: CASSFRQGGYEQYF

d_gene: .
j_gene: TRBJ1-1
abundance: .
v_gene: TRBV9
CDR3nt: TGTGCCAGCAGCGTAGGAGCCAACACTGAAGCTTTCTTT
CDR3aa: CASSVGANTEAFF

d_gene: .
j_gene: TRBJ2-7
abundance: few
v_gene: TRBV9
CDR3nt: TGTGCCAGCAGCGCCGGGACACGATCCTACGAGCAGTACTTC
CDR3aa: CASSAGTRSYEQYF

d_gene: .
j_gene: TRBJ1-2
abundance: .
v_gene: TRBV29-1
CDR3nt: TGCAGCGTTGAAGCCCCTGGCAGGCGCGTCGGCTACACCTTC
CDR3aa: CSVEAPGRRVGYTF

d_gene: TRBD2
j_gene: TRBJ2-1
abundance: .
v_gene: TRBV2
CDR3nt: TGTGCCAGCAGTGAAGTCCCCGGGACTAGCGGATACAATGAGCAGTTCTTC
CDR3aa: CASSEVPGTSGYNEQFF

d_gene: .
j_gene: TRBJ2-1
abundance: many
v_gene: TRBV12-3/TRBV12-4
CDR3nt: TGTGCCAGCAGGGAGGGCTCCTACAATGAGCAGTTCTTC
CDR3aa: CASREGSYNEQFF

d_gene: .
j_gene: TRBJ1-5
abundance: few
v_gene: TRBV13
CDR3nt: TGTGCCACCAACACAGGGAGCAATCAGCCCCAGCATTTT
CDR3aa: CATNTGSNQPQHF

d_gene: .
j_gene: TRBJ1-1
abundance: .
v_gene: TRBV30
CDR3nt: TGTGCCTGGAGTGTAGGGCAGGTTGAAGCTTTCTTT
CDR3aa: CAWSVGQVEAFF